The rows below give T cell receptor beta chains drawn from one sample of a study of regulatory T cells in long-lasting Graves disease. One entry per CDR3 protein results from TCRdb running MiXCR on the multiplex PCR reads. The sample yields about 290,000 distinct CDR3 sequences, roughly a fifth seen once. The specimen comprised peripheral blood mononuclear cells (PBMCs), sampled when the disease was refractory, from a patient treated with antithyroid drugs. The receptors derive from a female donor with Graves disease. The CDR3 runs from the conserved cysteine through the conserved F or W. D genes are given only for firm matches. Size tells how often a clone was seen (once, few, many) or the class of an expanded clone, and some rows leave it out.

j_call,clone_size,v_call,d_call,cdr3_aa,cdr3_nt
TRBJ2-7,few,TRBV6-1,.,CASSHPGLPQYF,TGTGCCAGCAGTCACCCCGGGTTACCGCAGTACTTC
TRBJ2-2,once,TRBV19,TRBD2,CASTVLGLATGELFF,TGTGCCAGTACCGTTCTGGGACTAGCAACCGGGGAGCTGTTTTTT
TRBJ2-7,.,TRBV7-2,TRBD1,CASSSFDRDPYEQYF,TGTGCCAGCAGCTCATTTGACAGGGACCCCTACGAGCAGTACTTC
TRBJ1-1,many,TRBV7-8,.,CASSLSILATTEAFF,TGTGCCAGCAGCTTAAGCATCCTGGCAACCACTGAAGCTTTCTTT
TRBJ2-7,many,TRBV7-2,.,CASSSEEEAPYEQYF,TGTGCCAGCAGTTCAGAAGAGGAGGCCCCCTACGAGCAGTACTTC
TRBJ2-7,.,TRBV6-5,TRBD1,CASSYDIPGQGIFIEQYF,TGTGCCAGCAGTTACGACATTCCGGGACAGGGGATTTTCATCGAGCAGTACTTC
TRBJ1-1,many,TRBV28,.,CASRGTNTEAFF,TGTGCCAGCAGGGGGACGAACACTGAAGCTTTCTTT
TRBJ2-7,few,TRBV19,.,CASSIDRISSYEQYF,TGTGCCAGTAGTATCGACAGGATCTCATCCTACGAGCAGTACTTC
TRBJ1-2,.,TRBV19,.,CASSIDSRGYGYTF,TGTGCCAGTAGTATCGACAGTAGGGGATATGGCTACACCTTC
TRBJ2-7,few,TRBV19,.,CASRGPSGFEQYF,TGTGCCAGTAGGGGACCCTCAGGGTTCGAGCAGTACTTC
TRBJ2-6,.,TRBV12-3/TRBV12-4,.,CASSSRQANSGANVLTF,TGTGCCAGCAGCTCCAGACAGGCTAACTCTGGGGCCAACGTCCTGACTTTC
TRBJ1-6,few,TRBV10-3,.,CAISDEGPRNSPLHF,TGTGCCATCAGTGATGAGGGTCCAAGAAATTCACCCCTCCACTTT
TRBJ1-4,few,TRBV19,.,CASSTRRSLNEKLFF,TGTGCCAGTAGTACACGACGGAGCCTTAATGAAAAACTGTTTTTT
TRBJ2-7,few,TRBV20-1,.,CSARAPSSYEQYF,TGCAGTGCCAGAGCCCCTAGCTCTTACGAGCAGTACTTC